Listed below are T cell receptor beta chains from one sample, sequenced in a study of cytomegalovirus exposure and HLA in healthy donors. Clones were sequenced by immunoSEQ multiplex PCR, and TCRdb holds only the in-frame ones, with some missing. The top ten clones hold roughly 5.7% of a sample with 200,000 to 250,000 clones, around four fifths of them seen once. Sequencing input: PBMCs. These receptors were taken from a young woman in good health and CMV-seronegative. Both conserved end residues are part of each CDR3. D genes are given only for firm matches. Only part of the rows carry a size: once, few, many, or a class if the clone is expanded.

clone_size	v_call	j_call	d_call	cdr3_aa	cdr3_nt
-	TRBV19	TRBJ1-2	-	CASSIGGGGRDYGYTF	TGTGCCAGTAGTATAGGAGGAGGAGGCAGGGACTATGGCTACACCTTC
-	TRBV9	TRBJ2-2	-	CASSATLAPGELFF	TGTGCCAGCAGCGCAACATTAGCGCCCGGGGAGCTGTTTTTT
-	TRBV15	TRBJ2-5	TRBD2	CATSRDQWGRALGETQYF	TGTGCCACCAGCAGAGATCAGTGGGGGAGGGCCCTTGGGGAGACCCAGTACTTC
-	TRBV25-1	TRBJ1-3	-	CASRGSGNTIYF	TGTGCCAGCAGGGGCTCTGGAAACACCATATATTTT
once	TRBV2	TRBJ2-5	-	CASSGTGQETQYF	TGTGCCAGCAGTGGAACAGGGCAAGAGACCCAGTACTTC
-	TRBV16	TRBJ2-1	-	CASSQSGLIEQFF	TGTGCCAGCAGCCAATCGGGGCTGATTGAGCAGTTCTTC
-	TRBV4-1	TRBJ2-7	-	CASSQGPLARSYEQYF	TGCGCCAGCAGCCAAGGCCCCTTAGCGCGTTCCTACGAGCAGTACTTC
-	TRBV27	TRBJ2-7	TRBD2	CASSLSASGTAYEQYF	TGTGCCAGCAGTTTATCGGCTAGCGGGACCGCCTACGAGCAGTACTTC
-	TRBV7-2	TRBJ1-1	-	CASSLAPRGTTEAFF	TGTGCCAGCAGCTTAGCCCCCCGGGGGACGACTGAAGCTTTCTTT
once	TRBV6-5	TRBJ2-1	-	CASRAGKSSYNEQFF	TGTGCCAGCAGGGCGGGGAAGAGCTCCTACAATGAGCAGTTCTTC
-	TRBV28	TRBJ1-2	-	CASSRASFGGYTF	TGTGCCAGCAGCCGGGCGAGCTTTGGCGGCTACACCTTC
-	TRBV5-1	TRBJ1-6	-	CASRGPVFNSPLHF	TGCGCCAGCAGGGGACCAGTTTTTAATTCACCCCTCCACTTT
once	TRBV27	TRBJ2-1	TRBD1	CASSWLGGEQFF	TGTGCCAGCAGTTGGTTAGGGGGCGAGCAGTTCTTC
few	TRBV6-1	TRBJ2-1	TRBD2	CASSDGAGGFYEQFF	TGTGCCAGCAGTGATGGGGCGGGAGGGTTTTATGAGCAGTTCTTC
-	TRBV27	TRBJ2-7	-	CASSPREGLPSYEQYF	TGTGCCAGCAGTCCCCGGGAAGGTCTTCCTTCGTACGAGCAGTACTTC
-	TRBV19	TRBJ2-5	-	CASSTTGGEETQYF	TGTGCCAGTAGTACCACAGGTGGTGAAGAGACCCAGTACTTC
-	TRBV18	TRBJ1-2	-	CASSPEGFGYGYTF	TGTGCCAGCTCACCCGAGGGATTCGGCTATGGCTACACCTTC
-	TRBV9	TRBJ2-7	-	CASSVDGRGDGEQYF	TGTGCCAGCAGCGTAGATGGTCGGGGCGACGGCGAGCAGTACTTC
-	TRBV5-1	TRBJ2-2	-	CASSLSGTNTGELFF	TGCGCCAGCAGCTTGAGCGGAACGAACACCGGGGAGCTGTTTTTT
-	TRBV12-5	TRBJ2-1	-	CASGLAPAGMGYNEQFF	TGTGCTAGTGGTTTGGCCCCAGCCGGGATGGGCTACAATGAGCAGTTCTTC
-	TRBV25-1	TRBJ2-5	TRBD2	CASSEWGSGSKETQYF	TGTGCCAGCAGTGAATGGGGTAGCGGGAGCAAAGAGACCCAGTACTTC
-	TRBV2	TRBJ2-1	TRBD1	CASSRQGRNNEQFF	TGTGCCAGCAGTCGACAGGGTAGGAACAATGAGCAGTTCTTC
-	TRBV2	TRBJ1-1	-	CASCRTVNTEAFF	TGTGCCAGCTGCAGGACCGTGAACACTGAAGCTTTCTTT
-	TRBV11-2	TRBJ2-5	-	CASSSLIGGFQETQYF	TGTGCCAGCAGCTCCCTGATCGGGGGATTCCAAGAGACCCAGTACTTC
-	TRBV5-1	TRBJ2-3	TRBD2	CASTLGLAGGSDTQYF	TGCGCCAGCACGCTGGGACTAGCGGGGGGGTCCGATACGCAGTATTTT
few	TRBV18	TRBJ1-6	-	CASSPGGRANSPLHF	TGTGCCAGCTCACCCGGAGGCAGGGCGAATTCACCCCTCCACTTT
-	TRBV5-1	TRBJ2-1	TRBD2	CASGILRTSGYNEQFF	TGCGCCAGCGGCATTTTAAGGACTAGCGGCTACAATGAGCAGTTCTTC
-	TRBV30	TRBJ2-1	TRBD1	CAWRDRAPEQFF	TGTGCCTGGAGGGACAGGGCACCTGAGCAGTTCTTC
-	TRBV6-5	TRBJ2-2	-	CASSHGTPTTGELFF	TGTGCCAGCAGTCATGGGACCCCAACCACCGGGGAGCTGTTTTTT
few	TRBV6-7	TRBJ1-4	-	CASSYSLHDCREPATDEKLFF	TGTGCCAGCAGTTACTCATTGCACGATTGCAGGGAACCAGCGACTGATGAAAAACTGTTTTTT
-	TRBV7-9	TRBJ1-1	-	CASSSHVGLSFF	TGTGCCAGCAGCTCTCACGTGGGGTTGTCTTTCTTT
-	TRBV5-5	TRBJ1-1	TRBD1	CASYRQGLNTEAFF	TGTGCCAGCTATCGACAGGGATTGAACACTGAAGCTTTCTTT
-	TRBV2	TRBJ1-2	-	CASSEGRQLANYGYTF	TGTGCCAGCAGTGAAGGGCGGCAGTTAGCTAACTATGGCTACACCTTC
-	TRBV29-1	TRBJ1-3	-	CSVARDLSGNTIYF	TGCAGCGTTGCCAGGGACCTCTCTGGAAACACCATATATTTT
-	TRBV13	TRBJ2-7	-	CASSLGPQYEQYF	TGTGCCAGCAGCTTGGGACCGCAGTACGAGCAGTACTTC
-	TRBV7-2	TRBJ1-2	-	CASSLSQANYGYTF	TGTGCCAGCAGCTTATCGCAGGCTAACTATGGCTACACCTTC
-	TRBV19	TRBJ2-2	TRBD2	CASSIRGRSTGELFF	TGTGCCAGTAGTATCCGCGGGAGAAGCACCGGGGAGCTGTTTTTT
-	TRBV7-9	TRBJ2-5	-	CASSLDRTAQETQYF	TGTGCCAGCAGCTTAGACAGGACGGCGCAAGAGACCCAGTACTTC
-	TRBV5-4	TRBJ2-1	-	CASSPRSGGARHMDEQFF	TGTGCCAGCAGCCCACGGAGTGGCGGGGCCCGCCACATGGATGAGCAGTTCTTC
-	TRBV28	TRBJ2-7	-	CASSFSPYEQYF	TGTGCCAGCAGTTTCTCCCCATACGAGCAGTACTTC
-	TRBV2	TRBJ1-5	-	CASTEGLGDQPQHF	TGTGCCAGCACCGAGGGTCTGGGCGATCAGCCCCAGCATTTT